A single sample is the source of the 31 T cell receptor beta chains below, sequenced in a study of T cell repertoires in cytomegalovirus infection (dated by TCRdb to between 2019 and 2020). Data came from an Illumina HiSeq 1500. Starting from the raw public reads, TCRdb applied fastp trimming at Q25, assembled clones with MiXCR and retained in-frame beta chains. Entries that share a CDR3 protein sequence are merged under the most common genes and DNA. Across this sample there are some 920,000 distinct CDR3 sequences, with around 30% seen only once. Over 13% of the sample is taken by the ten largest. These TCRs are of unknown antigen specificity. The sample's treatment or condition label is to be understood as: in vitro stimulation with specific CMV peptide epitopes to enrich CMV-specific T cells. Here the sequenced sample was cultured CD8+ T cells from PBMCs, taken from culture after CMV antigen stimulation. Receptors originate from a human donor in good health (CMV status not recorded). Some clones in this sample may be carry-over from other donors' samples.

The V and J genes are TRBV6-6 and TRBJ2-2; TRBD1 aligns across 9 bases. Germline CDR1 and CDR2: MNHNY and SVGAGI (reference sequence). The CDR3 has 16 residues. Losses at the gene ends were 2 bases for V and 7 bases for J; bases not matched to a gene: 8. This chain's CDR3 is CASSYPGTGKVGELFF. The CDR3 nucleotides read TGTGCCAGCAGTTACCCAGGGACAGGGAAAGTCGGGGAGCTGTTTTTT.

In its sample, this clonotype was seen many times. CDR3 protein: CASSQGPAGIGGTEAFF. The CDR3 DNA follows: TGCGCCAGCAGCCAAGGTCCGGCAGGGATAGGGGGGACTGAAGCTTTCTTT. The rearrangement links TRBV4-1 to TRBJ1-1, with D possibly matching TRBD1 (6 bases). Germline values: CDR1 MGHRA, CDR2 YSYEKL. The CDR3 length is 17 residues. Trimming pared 1 base from V and 5 bases from J, leaving 20 bases between.

This clonotype has a handful of counts. V and J are TRBV6-1 and TRBJ1-3, with a possible D match to TRBD1 (6 bases). Germline loops: CDR1 MNHNS, CDR2 SASEGT. V was trimmed by 5 bases and J by 8 bases, leaving 13 bases between them. The CDR3 runs to 13 residues. The CDR3 DNA reads as TGTGCCAGCAGTAACTACAGGGTGGACACCATATATTTT. This gives the protein CASSNYRVDTIYF.

This clonotype was observed many times. The chain combines TRBV20-1 with TRBJ2-5; D not certain. Germline V CDR1 and CDR2: DFQATT, SNEGSKA (reference sequence). This CDR3 is 16 amino acids long. The V end lost 0 bases, the J end lost 0 bases, and 14 bases lay between the germline ends. CDR3 coding DNA: TGCAGTGCTAGAGAATGGGCAAGTTTTAACCAAGAGACCCAGTACTTC. It specifies CSAREWASFNQETQYF.

This clonotype came up many times. V gene TRBV7-9 combines with J gene TRBJ2-1, with D possibly being TRBD2 (7 bases). Germline V gene data show CDR1 as SEHNR and CDR2 as FQNEAQ (reference sequence). V shed 5 bases and J shed 8 bases, with 22 bases lying between them. The CDR3 sequence is 16 residues long. This chain's CDR3 is CASSPKEGGPADEQFF. The DNA for the CDR3 is TGTGCCAGCAGCCCTAAGGAGGGGGGGCCCGCAGATGAGCAGTTCTTC.

This clonotype was detected many times. The rearrangement uses TRBV7-6 and TRBJ2-7, with D perhaps matching TRBD1 (6 bases). CDR1 is SGHVS and CDR2 is FNYEAQ in the germline V gene. V was cut by 4 bases and J by 6 bases, with 16 bases left in between. This CDR3 has 14 residues. CDR3 coding DNA: TGTGCCAGCAGCTCCCGGACAGCCAGCACCGAGCAGTACTTC. It yields the protein CASSSRTASTEQYF.

This clonotype was counted only a few times. V usage is TRBV27 and J usage is TRBJ2-7, with 8 bases identical to TRBD1. V shed 4 bases, J shed 0 bases, and the junction held 2 bases outside the gene matches. There are 14 residues in the CDR3. CDR1 and CDR2 (germline): MNHEY, SMNVEV (reference sequence). The CDR3 sequence is CASSSTGVSYEQYV. In DNA, the CDR3 is TGTGCCAGCAGTTCGACAGGGGTCTCCTACGAGCAGTACGTC.

Comment on this clonotype: One end of the junction fails to match germline, which may point to a read error. This chain joins TRBV7-9 and TRBJ1-1, with 7 bases identical to TRBD1. The length of the CDR3 is 16 residues. Germline V CDR1 and CDR2: SEHNR, FQNEAQ (reference sequence). CDR3 region: CATSLAGEGAATEAFF. CDR3 DNA sequence: TGTGCCACCAGCTTAGCTGGGGAGGGGGCGGCCACTGAAGCTTTCTTT. Complete variable domain (other parts from reference TRBV7-9 and TRBJ1-1): DTGVSQNPRHKITKRGQNVTFRCDPISEHNRLYWYRQTLGQGPEFLTYFQNEAQLEKSRLLSDRFSAERPKGSFSTLEIQRTEQGDSAMYLCATSLAGEGAATEAFFGQGTRLTVV.

This clonotype was counted at least ten times. J is TRBJ1-3 and V is TRBV12-3 or TRBV12-4; tentative D call: TRBD1 (6 bases). The CDR3 length is 14 residues. Trimming removed 6 bases at V and 2 bases at J, with 11 bases between. The CDR3 DNA follows: TGTGCCAGCAGCTCACAGGGAACTGGAAACACCATATATTTT. This gives the protein CASSSQGTGNTIYF.

The CDR3 nucleotides read TGTGCCAGCACTGACAGGGGAGGCCACTATGGCTACACCTTC. Amino acids: CASTDRGGHYGYTF. The chain has TRBV2 and TRBJ1-2, with 8 bases lining up with TRBD1. This CDR3 contains 14 residues. Trimming removed 7 bases from V and 3 bases from J; junction bases left unmatched: 7. Germline values: CDR1 SNHLY, CDR2 FYNNEI.

The chain joins TRBV14 to TRBJ2-1; TRBD1 might be the D (5 bases). Germline V gene lookup returns CDR1 SGHDN and CDR2 FVKESK. This CDR3 contains 12 residues. Trimming removed 2 bases from V and 8 bases from J, with 7 bases in between. The CDR3 sequence is CASSQWGYEQFF. The DNA for the CDR3 is TGTGCCAGCAGCCAATGGGGCTATGAGCAGTTCTTC.

This clonotype was counted a few times. V and J are TRBV19 and TRBJ1-1; 7 bases map to TRBD1. Germline lookup yields CDR1 LNHDA and CDR2 SQIVND (reference sequence). The CDR3 is 13 residues long. Germline trimming cut 5 bases from V and 10 bases from J; bases unmatched to any gene: 10. The DNA of the CDR3 is TGTGCCAGTAGTCCAACAGGGGCCGGAGTAGCTTTCTTT. It yields the protein CASSPTGAGVAFF.

This clonotype was seen more than once but under ten times. The chain combines TRBV5-1 with TRBJ1-2; the D gene is possibly TRBD1 (5 bases). The CDR3 length is 15 residues. Trimming stripped 1 base from V and 3 bases from J, with 13 bases between. Germline V gene data show CDR1 as SGHRS and CDR2 as YFSETQ. The CDR3 is CASSLRDPGDYGYTF. The CDR3 nucleotides are TGCGCCAGCAGCTTGAGGGACCCGGGGGACTATGGCTACACCTTC.

This clonotype has at least ten counts. J is TRBJ2-7 and V is TRBV7-9, with a possible D match to TRBD1 (5 bases). Deletions cut 1 base from V and 2 bases from J, with 9 bases between. This CDR3 comprises 14 residues. Germline V CDR1 and CDR2: SEHNR, FQNEAQ (reference sequence). CDR3 in amino acids: CASSLDRSTYEQYF. For the CDR3, the DNA is TGTGCCAGCAGCTTAGACAGGTCCACCTACGAGCAGTACTTC.

The chain recombines TRBV27 with TRBJ1-2, with D perhaps TRBD1 (5 bases). Germline V gives CDR1 MNHEY, CDR2 SMNVEV (reference sequence). The CDR3 spans 17 residues. Deletions cut 2 bases from V and 0 bases from J, with 16 bases between. The CDR3 protein is CASSLGDPSGANYGYTF. DNA for the CDR3: TGTGCCAGCAGTTTAGGGGACCCCTCAGGAGCTAACTATGGCTACACCTTC.

This clonotype was counted only a few times. The chain links TRBV10-3 to TRBJ2-2; the D is unclear. Germline CDR1 and CDR2: ENHRY and SYGVKD. The CDR3 runs to 17 residues. V lost 3 bases and J lost 8, with 22 bases in between. The DNA of the CDR3 is TGTGCCATCAGTGATTCAAATAGGCTCCACTATACTGGGGAGCTGTTTTTT. This gives the protein CAISDSNRLHYTGELFF.

CDR3 nucleotides: TGTGCCAGCAGCCCTACAGGGTTTCCTGGCCACGAGCAGTACTTC. Protein product: CASSPTGFPGHEQYF. The chain recombines TRBV9 with TRBJ2-7, with a tentative D call TRBD1 (6 bases). V lost 4 bases and J lost 5, with 19 bases in between. Germline V gene data show CDR1 as SGDLS and CDR2 as YYNGEE. CDR3 length equals 15 residues.

In this sample, this clonotype turned up a few times. The genes are TRBV11-2 and TRBJ2-3; D gene uncertain. Germline V gene lookup returns CDR1 SGHAT and CDR2 FQNNGV. The V end was cut by 0 bases, the J end by 0 bases, with 13 bases between. The CDR3 extends over 17 amino acids. The DNA for the CDR3 is TGTGCCAGCAGCTTAGATGGTGCTTTCGGGAGCACAGATACGCAGTATTTT. Translation: CASSLDGAFGSTDTQYF. Looking up the rest from reference TRBV11-2 and TRBJ2-3 gives the full variable domain: EAGVAQSPRYKIIEKRQSVAFWCNPISGHATLYWYQQILGQGPKLLIQFQNNGVVDDSQLPKDRFSAERLKGVDSTLKIQPAKLEDSAVYLCASSLDGAFGSTDTQYFGPGTRLTVL.

In its sample, this clonotype was seen many times. The CDR3 nucleotides are TGTGCCAGCAGCTTCACGGCGGGGGCGCAAAATGAAAAACTGTTTTTT. Translation: CASSFTAGAQNEKLFF. The chain joins TRBV7-6 to TRBJ1-4, with D possibly matching TRBD1 (6 bases). Germline assignment: CDR1 SGHVS and CDR2 FNYEAQ. Trimming stripped 3 bases from V and 5 bases from J, with 16 bases between. This CDR3 is 16 amino acids long.

The table lists this clonotype with a few counts. This chain uses TRBV7-9 with TRBJ1-5; D uncertain. In germline, CDR1 is SEHNR, CDR2 FQNEAQ (reference sequence). The CDR3 extends over 16 amino acids. Between the trimmed V and J ends, which lost 5 bases and 4 bases, there was a span of 18 bases. The CDR3 region is CASSPTQVGGNQPQHF. CDR3 nucleotides: TGTGCCAGCAGCCCAACCCAGGTGGGCGGGAATCAGCCCCAGCATTTT. Variable domain in full (rest from reference TRBV7-9 and TRBJ1-5): DTGVSQNPRHKITKRGQNVTFRCDPISEHNRLYWYRQTLGQGPEFLTYFQNEAQLEKSRLLSDRFSAERPKGSFSTLEIQRTEQGDSAMYLCASSPTQVGGNQPQHFGDGTRLSIL.

This clonotype was seen a handful of times. The chain uses TRBV6-6 and TRBJ2-5; D gene ambiguous. The V gene lost 2 bases and the J gene lost 5 bases, with 12 bases spanning the gap. CDR1 is MNHNY, CDR2 SVGAGI, per germline (reference sequence). This CDR3 region has 14 residues. The CDR3 nucleotides are TGTGCCAGCAGTTACCCGTCGTTTGGGGAGACCCAGTACTTC. Translated: CASSYPSFGETQYF.

V is TRBV15 and J is TRBJ2-7; D unclear. Germline V gene sequence: CDR1 LNHNV, CDR2 YYDKDF (reference sequence). This CDR3 contains 13 residues. The V end was cut by 0 bases, the J end by 6 bases, with 9 bases between. CDR3 amino acids: CATSRERLSEQYF. The DNA for the CDR3 is TGTGCCACCAGCAGAGAGAGGCTCTCCGAGCAGTACTTC. Full variable domain (missing parts from reference TRBV15 and TRBJ2-7): DAMVIQNPRYQVTQFGKPVTLSCSQTLNHNVMYWYQQKSSQAPKLLFHYYDKDFNNEADTPDNFQSRRPNTSFCFLDIRSPGLGDTAMYLCATSRERLSEQYFGPGTRLTVT.

In this sample, this clonotype turned up a few times. The chain uses TRBV7-9 and TRBJ1-2; D is ambiguous. CDR3 length: 16 residues. Germline values: CDR1 SEHNR, CDR2 FQNEAQ (reference sequence). V was clipped by 2 bases and J by 0 bases, with 13 bases between them. This CDR3 reads CASSLSSRPANYGYTF. The CDR3 coding sequence is TGTGCCAGCAGCTTATCTTCAAGACCAGCTAACTATGGCTACACCTTC.

This clonotype has a count of ten or more. This chain links TRBV19 with TRBJ1-5; possibly TRBD1 for D (6 bases). Germline-derived CDR1 and CDR2 are LNHDA and SQIVND (reference sequence). Deletions cut 3 bases from V and 5 bases from J, with 17 bases between. CDR3 length: 16 residues. The DNA of the CDR3 is TGTGCCAGTAGTATTCACCCAGGGGCGTTAGATCAGCCCCAGCATTTT. As protein: CASSIHPGALDQPQHF.

This clonotype has more than one count but fewer than ten. The chain joins TRBV7-6 to TRBJ2-1, with D possibly TRBD2 on 6 matching bases. Trimming removed 5 bases from V and 3 bases from J, with 17 bases in between. The germline CDR1 and CDR2 sequences are SGHVS and FNYEAQ. The CDR3 has 16 residues. CDR3: CASSIRRGRRYNEQFF. CDR3 in DNA: TGTGCCAGCAGCATACGGAGGGGTCGACGCTACAATGAGCAGTTCTTC.

This clonotype was seen a few times. The chain combines TRBV6-2 or TRBV6-3 with TRBJ1-1; D gene unclear. Between the trimmed V and J ends, which lost 7 bases and 1 base, there was a span of 13 bases. The CDR3 spans 14 residues. The germline CDR1 and CDR2 sequences are MNHEY and SVGEGT. The DNA of the CDR3 is TGTGCCAGCACCTCGAGGGCCAGGAACACTGAAGCTTTCTTT. Translation: CASTSRARNTEAFF.

The V and J genes are TRBV7-6 and TRBJ2-1, with 10 bases fitting TRBD2. Per the germline V gene, CDR1 is SGHVS and CDR2 is FNYEAQ. Trimming cost V 5 bases and J 4 bases; bases outside gene matches: 11. The CDR3 is 17 amino acids. The CDR3 here is CASSPGSGGVLYNEQFF. CDR3 coding DNA: TGTGCCAGCAGCCCGGGAAGCGGGGGGGTTCTTTACAATGAGCAGTTCTTC.

The rearrangement links TRBV12-3 or TRBV12-4 to TRBJ2-4, with a tentative D call TRBD1 (6 bases). V shed 6 bases and J shed 6 bases, with 21 bases lying between them. The CDR3 has 16 amino acids. The CDR3 sequence: CASSRTGIGDGNIQYF. The CDR3 nucleotides read TGTGCCAGCAGCCGTACAGGGATAGGTGATGGAAACATTCAGTACTTC.

This clonotype appeared a few times. The gene calls are TRBV7-9 and TRBJ2-7; no clear D gene. The CDR3 runs 15 residues. Germline V gene data show CDR1 as SEHNR and CDR2 as FQNEAQ (reference sequence). V lost 2 bases to trimming and J lost 3 bases, with 14 bases between them. CDR3 region: CASSLLSSRVYEQYF. CDR3 sequence (DNA): TGTGCCAGCAGCTTATTATCTTCCCGGGTCTACGAGCAGTACTTC.

V gene TRBV29-1 combines with J gene TRBJ2-1, with 11 bases aligning to TRBD1. The CDR3 sequence is 15 residues long. Trimming at V came to 2 bases and at J to 8 bases, leaving 8 bases not matched to a gene. The germline V gene has CDR1 SQVTM and CDR2 ANQGSEA. The CDR3 is CSVENADRGLYEQFF. The CDR3, as DNA: TGCAGCGTTGAAAACGCGGACAGGGGGCTCTATGAGCAGTTCTTC.

This clonotype has at least ten counts. This sequence joins TRBV7-2 and TRBJ2-5; TRBD1 matches 8 bases. This CDR3 has 16 residues. The V and J ends lost 5 bases and 5 bases, in that order; junction bases with no gene match: 13. Germline CDR1 reads SGHTA; CDR2 reads FQGNSA. Here the CDR3 reads CASSLFGAGGAETQYF. The CDR3 DNA sequence: TGTGCCAGCAGCCTCTTTGGGGCAGGGGGCGCGGAGACCCAGTACTTC. The full variable domain, with the rest looked up from reference TRBV7-2 and TRBJ2-5, is GAGVSQSPSNKVTEKGKDVELRCDPISGHTALYWYRQSLGQGLEFLIYFQGNSAPDKSGLPSDRFSAERTGGSVSTLTIQRTQQEDSAVYLCASSLFGAGGAETQYFGPGTRLLVL.